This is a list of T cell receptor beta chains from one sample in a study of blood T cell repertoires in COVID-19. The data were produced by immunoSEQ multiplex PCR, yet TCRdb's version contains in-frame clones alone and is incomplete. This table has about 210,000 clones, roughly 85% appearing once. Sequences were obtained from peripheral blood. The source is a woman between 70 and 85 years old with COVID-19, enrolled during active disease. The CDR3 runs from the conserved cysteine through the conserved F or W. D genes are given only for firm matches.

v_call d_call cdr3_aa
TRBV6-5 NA CASSYSGGGISGYTF
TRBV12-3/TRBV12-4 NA CASSSPHGELFF
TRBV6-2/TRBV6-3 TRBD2 CASSYSGTSASYEQYF
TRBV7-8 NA CASSLRDLNLGTEAFF
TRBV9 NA CASSVALATGEQFF
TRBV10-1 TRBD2 CASRSGGIPWGDTDTQYF
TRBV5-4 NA CASSGTQGTYYGYTF
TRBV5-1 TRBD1 CASSPQGPPGNTIYF
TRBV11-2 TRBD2 CASSLVAGVYTDTQYF
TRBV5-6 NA CASSRQGAKNIQYF
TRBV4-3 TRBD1 CASSQMGQGGNYGYTF
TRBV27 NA CASTTYGGSYNSPLHF
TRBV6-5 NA CASRGDTEAFF
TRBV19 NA CASSLQGRVSPLHF
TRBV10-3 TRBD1 CAISVRQGTNTEAFF
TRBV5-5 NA CASSLVAGRTYSYEQYF
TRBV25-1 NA CASHETGGGYTF
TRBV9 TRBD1 CASSPRQGWAPLHF
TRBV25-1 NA CASSDREGVSPLHF
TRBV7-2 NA CASSLDLALKAQYF
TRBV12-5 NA CASGRGDTEAFF
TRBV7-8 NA CAGRGLAAAGELFF
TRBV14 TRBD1 CASSHPGQGRTSYEQYF
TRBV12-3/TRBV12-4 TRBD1 CASSQTGPAFF
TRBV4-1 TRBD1 CASSQDDRGLRNQPQHF
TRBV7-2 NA CASIRTAASTDTQYF
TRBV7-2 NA CASSLVGHSNTGELFF
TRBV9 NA CASSPTSQSNEQFF
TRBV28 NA CASSLNPGRSNQPQHF
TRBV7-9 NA CASTDSLNTEAFF
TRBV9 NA CASSVGPENTEAFF
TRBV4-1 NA CASSQAGMGSGANVLTF
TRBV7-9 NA CASSLDSSYNSPLHF
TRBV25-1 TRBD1 CASKSGQSGQFF
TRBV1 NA CTSRNCPRGRSNQPQHF
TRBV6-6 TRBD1 CASSVGQAQTF
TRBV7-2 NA CASSSDTGRPEAFF
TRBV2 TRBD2 CASSGKRSAGGPPGELFF
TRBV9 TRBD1 CASSPWTGGPPLHF
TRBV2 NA CASREDSYQETQYF
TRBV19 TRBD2 CASSVGTSGRVSYNEQFF
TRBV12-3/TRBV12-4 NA CASSLTSYEQYF
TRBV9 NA CASSPRGGARNTIYF
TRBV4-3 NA CASSQSMGLSSSGNTIYF
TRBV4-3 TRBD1 CASSQALSGGAEGYTF
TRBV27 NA CASSLSEYNEQFF
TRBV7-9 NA CASSLVSGVTEAFF
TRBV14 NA CASSQDLASTDTQYF
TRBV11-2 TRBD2 CASSLDIGRESF